The 19 T cell receptor beta chains in this list originate from one sample, sequenced in a study of cytomegalovirus exposure and HLA in healthy donors. 60 Vbeta and 13 Jbeta primers were used in PCR. Profiled with immunoSEQ multiplex PCR; TCRdb holds only in-frame clones, not every one. The sample has approximately 150,000 clones, around three quarters seen once; the top ten hold 0.95% to 1.1%. The sample taken for sequencing was PBMCs. The source of these receptors is a woman between 40 and 50 years old in good health and CMV-seronegative.

Turning to this clone: Its ends do not fully match the called genes, so a read error is possible. The chain recombines TRBV7-7 with TRBJ2-3; D is possibly TRBD2 (7 bases). This CDR3 region has 17 residues. Germline loops: CDR1 SSHAT, CDR2 FNYEAQ (reference sequence). The DNA for the CDR3 is TGTGCTAGCAGCCCAATAGGGGGGGTAGAGAGCACAGATACGCAGTATTTT. This codes for CASSPIGGVESTDTQYF.

CDR3: CASTSPDRGIRGNTEAFF. For the CDR3, the DNA is TGTGCCAGTACCTCCCCGGACAGGGGAATCCGCGGGAACACTGAAGCTTTCTTT. The rearrangement joins TRBV19 to TRBJ1-1, with 9 nucleotides matching TRBD1. Trimming at V came to 7 bases and at J to 1 base, leaving 16 bases not matched to a gene. CDR3 length equals 18 residues. The germline V gene has CDR1 LNHDA and CDR2 SQIVND (reference sequence).

This clone was seen once. DNA of the CDR3: TGCGCCAGCAGGTCAGGCGGCGGGAATGAGCAGTTCTTC. Translating it yields CASRSGGGNEQFF. The chain carries TRBV5-1 and TRBJ2-1; possibly TRBD2 for D (5 bases). CDR1 is SGHRS, CDR2 YFSETQ, per germline. This CDR3 has 13 residues. V was trimmed by 5 bases and J by 7 bases, leaving 13 bases between them.

The rearrangement uses TRBV13 and TRBJ1-1; possible D gene TRBD1, 5 bases. CDR1 and CDR2 from the germline V gene are PRHDT and FYEKMQ (reference sequence). CDR3 size: 14 residues. Trimming stripped 0 bases from V and 7 bases from J, with 12 bases between. The CDR3 protein is CASSLGREVGEAFF. The CDR3 DNA follows: TGTGCCAGCAGCTTAGGCAGGGAGGTGGGTGAAGCTTTCTTT.

V is TRBV5-1 and J is TRBJ2-1; 14 bases are a match to TRBD2. Germline CDR1 and CDR2: SGHRS and YFSETQ. After removal of 0 bases from V and 8 bases from J, the junction contained 7 bases not matched to a gene. This CDR3 is built from 17 residues. The CDR3 DNA reads TGCGCCAGCAGCTTGGGGGTGGGGACTAGCGGGAGACATGAGCAGTTCTTC. This translates into CASSLGVGTSGRHEQFF.

CDR3 sequence reads: CASSFLGTGAGGYTF. DNA for the CDR3: TGCGCCAGCAGCTTCTTGGGGACAGGGGCGGGCGGCTACACCTTC. The rearrangement joins TRBV5-1 to TRBJ1-2, with 10 nucleotides matching TRBD1. CDR1 is SGHRS and CDR2 is YFSETQ in the germline V gene. The J segment lost 8 bases and the V segment lost 2 bases, leaving 9 bases of the junction unmatched. The length of the CDR3 is 15 residues.

This clone showed up just a few times. The V and J genes are TRBV9 and TRBJ1-1, with D perhaps matching TRBD1 (6 bases). Per the germline V gene, CDR1 is SGDLS and CDR2 is YYNGEE. This CDR3 is 15 amino acids long. The V end lost 2 bases, the J end lost 4 bases, and 15 bases lay between the germline ends. Here the CDR3 DNA reads TGTGCCAGCAGCGTGGGGGGAGGGGGGTTCACTGAAGCTTTCTTT. Translating it yields CASSVGGGGFTEAFF. Based on the CDR3 plus reference TRBV9 and TRBJ1-1, the full variable domain is DSGVTQTPKHLITATGQRVTLRCSPRSGDLSVYWYQQSLDQGLQFLIQYYNGEERAKGNILERFSAQQFPDLHSELNLSSLELGDSALYFCASSVGGGGFTEAFFGQGTRLTVV.

This clone was seen only once. The chain joins TRBV18 to TRBJ1-6; maybe TRBD1 (6 bases). The CDR3 covers 16 residues. V shed 4 bases and J shed 5 bases, with 15 bases lying between them. Germline V gene lookup returns CDR1 KGHSH and CDR2 LQKENI. For the CDR3, the DNA is TGTGCCAGCTCACTGGGAACAGGGACCAATAATTCACCCCTCCACTTT. Protein sequence: CASSLGTGTNNSPLHF.

CDR3 residues: CAIRTDRGNDTQYF. The DNA of the CDR3 is TGTGCCATCAGAACGGACAGGGGGAACGATACGCAGTATTTT. The chain combines TRBV10-3 with TRBJ2-3, with 10 nucleotides matching TRBD1. This CDR3 comprises 14 residues. Germline CDR1 reads ENHRY; CDR2 reads SYGVKD. The V segment lost 6 bases and the J segment 6 bases; nucleotides outside the gene matches: 6.

The chain links TRBV5-1 to TRBJ2-2, with D maybe TRBD2 (6 bases). V lost 9 bases, J lost 2 bases, and 20 bases lay in between. CDR1 SGHRS and CDR2 YFSETQ come from the germline V gene. This CDR3 spans 16 amino acids. The CDR3 is CATRPLPSANTGELFF. As DNA, the CDR3 is TGCGCCACCAGACCTTTGCCTAGCGCCAACACCGGGGAGCTGTTTTTT.

The chain joins TRBV11-3 to TRBJ2-1, with 8 bases matching TRBD1. The germline CDR1 and CDR2 sequences are SGHNT and YENEEA. The CDR3 runs 16 residues. Trimming took 1 base from V and 4 from J; bases not matched to a gene: 6. The CDR3 here is CASSLGQGRGYNEQFF. CDR3 bases: TGTGCCAGCAGCTTAGGACAGGGGCGAGGGTACAATGAGCAGTTCTTC.

V gene TRBV30 combines with J gene TRBJ1-2, with 8 bases that match TRBD1. After removal of 4 bases from V and 8 bases from J, the junction contained 15 bases not matched to a gene. The germline V gene encodes CDR1 GTSNPN and CDR2 SVGIG (reference sequence). CDR3 length: 15 residues. The CDR3 reads CAWISPDRARRGYTF. CDR3 bases: TGTGCCTGGATCTCCCCGGACAGGGCAAGGAGAGGCTACACCTTC.

The chain couples TRBV7-3 to TRBJ2-2; 7 bases map to TRBD2. With 5 bases clipped from V and 5 bases from J, the junction kept 2 bases outside the gene matches. CDR1 and CDR2 (germline): SGHTA, FQGTGA. The CDR3 spans 13 residues. The CDR3 loop reads CASSPGGTGELFF. The CDR3 bases are TGTGCCAGCAGCCCGGGGGGAACCGGGGAGCTGTTTTTT.

The V gene is TRBV5-6, the J gene TRBJ1-2; D call uncertain. This CDR3 comprises 16 residues. V dropped 0 bases and J dropped 2 bases, with 14 bases sitting between them. Germline CDR1 reads SGHDT; CDR2 reads YYEEEE. The DNA of the CDR3 is TGTGCCAGCAGCTTGGAGTATCGGAGGGAGAACTATGGCTACACCTTC. The encoded protein is CASSLEYRRENYGYTF.

This clone was observed a few times. The chain uses TRBV27 and TRBJ2-3; 16 nucleotides match TRBD2. V lost 3 bases to trimming and J lost 3 bases; unmatched junction nucleotides: 18. The germline CDR1 and CDR2 sequences are MNHEY and SMNVEV (reference sequence). The CDR3 is 22 residues long. In nucleotides, the CDR3 is TGTGCCAGCAGTTTTGCTCGAGGAAGAACGGGACTAGCGGGAGGGTTGACAGATACGCAGTATTTT. Its translation: CASSFARGRTGLAGGLTDTQYF.

This clone was recorded only once. The chain combines TRBV6-1 with TRBJ2-7, with 10 bases fitting TRBD1. Germline V CDR1 and CDR2: MNHNS, SASEGT. The CDR3 sequence is 14 residues long. V lost 6 bases to trimming and J lost 2 bases; unmatched junction nucleotides: 4. The CDR3 DNA follows: TGTGCCAGCAGGGACAGGGGGTTAGCCTACGAGCAGTACTTC. This sequence encodes CASRDRGLAYEQYF.

The V call is TRBV27, the J call TRBJ2-2, with 7 nucleotides matching TRBD2. Trimming at V came to 5 bases and at J to 3 bases, leaving 12 bases not matched to a gene. Per the germline V gene, CDR1 is MNHEY and CDR2 is SMNVEV (reference sequence). The CDR3 totals 17 residues. In nucleotides, the CDR3 is TGTGCCAGCAGTGTTAGGGACGGACTAGGCTACACCGGGGAGCTGTTTTTT. It is translated as CASSVRDGLGYTGELFF.

The V and J genes are TRBV5-1 and TRBJ2-7, with TRBD1 identical over 12 bases. V dropped 3 bases and J dropped 11; count of bases not matched to a gene: 9. Germline V gene sequence: CDR1 SGHRS, CDR2 YFSETQ. The CDR3 runs to 14 residues. As DNA, the CDR3 is TGCGCCAGCAGCTACCGGGACAGGGGGCTCCTTGAGTACTTC. Its protein is CASSYRDRGLLEYF.

The rearrangement joins TRBV27 to TRBJ2-7, with 10 bases matching TRBD1. The CDR3 consists of 14 residues. Germline CDR1 is MNHEY and CDR2 is SMNVEV (reference sequence). V shed 7 bases and J 6 bases; nucleotides not matched to a gene: 9. In DNA, the CDR3 is TGTGCCAGCAACGGACGGGACAGGGGAGGCGAGCAGTACTTC. Protein sequence: CASNGRDRGGEQYF.